This TCR beta chain was sequenced for a study of Ad26.COV2.S vaccination and SARS-CoV-2 variants (dated by TCRdb to the early 2020s). Concerning the study at large: Donors in the vaccine arm were drawn from COV1001, a phase I-IIa trial of Ad26.COV2.S in healthy adults that was multicentre, randomized, double-blind and placebo-controlled. Ad26.COV2.S was administered intramuscularly at 5 x 10^10 or 1 x 10^11 viral particles, either as a single shot or as two shots given 56 days apart. The specificity and breadth of SARS-CoV-2-reactive T cell receptors after Ad26.COV2.S vaccination were assessed by TCRbeta repertoire sequencing. The TCR-sequenced set comprised approximately 32 samples: 19 Ad26.COV2.S vaccine recipients, 5 placebo recipients and 8 SARS-CoV-2 convalescent individuals. Trial participants were randomized into five groups of five, in which low-dose or high-dose Ad26.COV2.S was given once or twice, or placebo was given on both occasions. Blinding of investigators to trial group allocation was maintained during experiments and outcome assessment.

The CDR3 contains 15 residues, cysteine and phenylalanine counted. The read is trimmed to its CDR3 DNA, 45 bases read in frame from base 1. Reading the germline V gene gives CDR1 LGHNA and CDR2 YSLEER. V loses 4 bases at its end and J loses 3 bases; junction bases beyond the gene matches: 7. Findings and caveats that apply to the study as a whole: Comparable non-spike TCR breadth was observed between vaccine and placebo recipients, consistent with only spike being contained in the vaccine. Substantial breadth of spike-specific CD8+ and CD4+ T cell responses was reported after vaccination. Ad26.COV2.S recipients had higher spike-specific TCR breadth than placebo recipients (P = 0.0014). The study lacked the statistical power to compare responses across vaccine doses or regimens. The authors noted that total T cell responses may have been underestimated by the TCR breadth and depth analyses.

The sample's treatment or condition label, in plain terms: around 19 received Ad26.COV2.S at low or high dose, single or two shots; roughly 5 received placebo; per-sample allocation not given. For vaccine and placebo recipients, repertoires were sequenced using samples collected on day 63 after the first injection. Between 29 July and 7 August 2020, Cohort 1b enrolled some 25 adults aged 18-55 years at one site in Boston, USA. Ad26.COV2.S consisted of a replication-incompetent adenovirus type 26 vector by which a prefusion-stabilized SARS-CoV-2 spike protein from the original Wuhan strain was expressed. The immunoSEQ Assay was used to sequence TCRbeta CDR3 regions. After extraction, genomic DNA underwent amplification by bias-controlled multiplex PCR, followed by high-throughput sequencing. The original methods were these. Collapsing and filtering of sequences were performed to quantify the absolute abundance of each unique TCRbeta CDR3 region. Usable DNA was measured by amplifying reference genes present in all nucleated cells, and TCRbeta template counts were normalized to that usable DNA to estimate T cell fraction. Repertoire TCRs were annotated as SARS-CoV-2-specific when V gene, CDR3 amino acid sequence and J gene were exactly matched to a known reactive TCR set. The reference SARS-CoV-2 TCR set was obtained from MIRA and was filtered for enrichment in COVID-19-positive ImmuneCODE repertoires, whereby public or cross-reactive TCRs were removed. Using the MIRA antigens, annotated TCRs were further analysed by specific ORF or by position within an ORF. Depth was the summed frequency of annotated unique rearrangements, while breadth was defined as annotated unique rearrangements over total unique productive rearrangements. Two-sided Wilcoxon rank-sum tests were applied when comparing TCR breadth between groups. This immuneACCESS table, as held by TCRdb, lists in-frame sequences with V and J called but not all clones. Of the missing ones, under half trace to an unresolved V gene in checked studies; the others have no known cause. V and J calls and clone size are as listed in that table; D and trimming were resolved from the DNA. Present in this sample are 400,000 to 450,000 clones, about nine tenths of which were seen just once. Roughly 3.9% of the sample belongs to the ten largest clones.

As regards this clone: Its recognized antigen is unknown. Base qualities are not recorded, but no much larger clone differs from it by a single base.

Source: peripheral blood, taken in a trial of Ad26.COV2.S vaccine versus placebo. Recombination joined TRBV4-3 with TRBJ2-7, with 9 bases matching TRBD1. The receptor was isolated from a person between 18 and 65 years old who received the Ad26.COV2.S COVID-19 vaccine or a placebo. Read as DNA, the sequence is TGCGCCAGCAGCCGCGACCCGACAGGGGGCTACGAGCAGTACTTC. Its amino acids are CASSRDPTGGYEQYF.